This T cell receptor beta chain was recovered during a study of cytomegalovirus exposure and HLA in healthy donors. PCR was performed using 60 Vbeta and 13 Jbeta primers. TCRdb keeps only in-frame clones here, not all; method: immunoSEQ multiplex PCR. This sample has 90,000 or so clones; roughly 82% occur once, and the top ten carry roughly 3.4%. The CDR3 has 14 residues. Germline CDR1 reads SGHTA; CDR2 reads FQGNSA. V was clipped by 7 bases and J by 5 bases, with 17 bases between them. The clonotype originates from a man younger than 40 in good health and CMV-seropositive. The sequenced material came from PBMCs. The rearrangement links TRBV7-2 to TRBJ1-1; TRBD1 might be the D (6 bases). For the CDR3, the DNA is TGTGCCAGCAACCCCCAGGGGTTCGGGACTGAAGCTTTCTTT. Its protein is CASNPQGFGTEAFF. The entire variable domain, with the rest obtained from reference TRBV7-2 and TRBJ1-1, is as follows: GAGVSQSPSNKVTEKGKDVELRCDPISGHTALYWYRQSLGQGLEFLIYFQGNSAPDKSGLPSDRFSAERTGGSVSTLTIQRTQQEDSAVYLCASNPQGFGTEAFFGQGTRLTVV.